These T cell receptor beta chains were read from a single sample in a study of T cell responses to AZD1222 COVID-19 vaccine. TCRdb's copy holds only in-frame clones and misses some; the assay was immunoSEQ multiplex PCR. This table has roughly 140,000 clones, around 89% appearing once. Here the sequenced sample was peripheral blood, taken on day 0 of AZD1222 vaccination. All receptors come from an adult in good health. CDR3s include the opening cysteine and the closing phenylalanine or tryptophan.

v_call cdr3_length cdr3_aa
TRBV10-3 15 CATQGTSGRVKTQYF
TRBV9 15 CASSAKGSSYNEQFF
TRBV5-1 17 CASSLAIWGALNTEAFF
TRBV12-3/TRBV12-4 13 CASSTGTGAGYTF
TRBV29-1 12 CSGLRPPYEQYF
TRBV10-3 14 CAISPGLGQETQYF
TRBV29-1 12 CSVGTGAGELFF
TRBV5-1 16 CASRMVGGRALKEQYF
TRBV7-3 14 CASSPTRMGGEQFF
TRBV27 17 CASSFQRRPLGSDTQYF
TRBV7-8 12 CASSFWHYEQYF
TRBV30 16 CAWNLRAGNLNTEAFF
TRBV6-6 14 CASRTGVYNEKLFF
TRBV30 20 CAWSPLKGGAGIATNEKLFF
TRBV2 14 CASRGAGNTGELFF
TRBV7-2 14 CASSLGFYSLEAFF
TRBV30 10 CAWVRGSAFF
TRBV25-1 11 CASSAYYEQYF
TRBV7-9 15 CASSPEGQGNYGYTF
TRBV28 13 CASRPDGGLRAFF
TRBV19 16 CASSTASISGANVLTF
TRBV19 12 CASSIRAGELFF
TRBV11-2 16 CASSVWDTPGLYEQYF
TRBV5-4 14 CASSLQDRADTQYF
TRBV6-2/TRBV6-3 13 CASSYSSSYEQYF
TRBV30 13 CAWSPETSGEQFF
TRBV6-5 15 CASTPRRTSTDTQYF
TRBV27 15 CASSSWTLGSYEQYF
TRBV19 14 CASSRTGNNYEQYF
TRBV7-2 17 CASSLGFGGQIAGELFF
TRBV12-3/TRBV12-4 12 CASTSVSYEQYF
TRBV7-2 14 CASSLVPGVTEAFF